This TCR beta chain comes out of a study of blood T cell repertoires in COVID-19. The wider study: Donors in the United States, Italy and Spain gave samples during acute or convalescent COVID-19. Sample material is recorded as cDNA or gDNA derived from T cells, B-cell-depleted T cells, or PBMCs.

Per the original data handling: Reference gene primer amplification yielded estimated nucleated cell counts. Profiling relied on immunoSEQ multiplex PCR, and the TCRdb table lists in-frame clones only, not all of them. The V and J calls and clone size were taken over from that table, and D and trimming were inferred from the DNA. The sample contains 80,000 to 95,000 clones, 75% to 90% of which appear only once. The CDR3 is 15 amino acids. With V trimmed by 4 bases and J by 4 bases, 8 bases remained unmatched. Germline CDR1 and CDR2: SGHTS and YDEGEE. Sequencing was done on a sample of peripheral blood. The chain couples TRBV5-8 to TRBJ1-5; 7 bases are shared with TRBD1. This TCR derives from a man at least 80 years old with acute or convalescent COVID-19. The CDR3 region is CASSPTGVWNQPQHF. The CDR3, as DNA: TGTGCCAGCAGCCCAACAGGGGTTTGGAATCAGCCCCAGCATTTT.